This T cell receptor beta chain was documented in a study of cytomegalovirus exposure and HLA in healthy donors. Study details: As released early, the data held roughly 85 million unique TCRs from HLA-typed donors. Study-level points and caveats: By HLA locus, TCR association rates varied in a later analysis, with DRB1 showing the most and HLA-C the fewest.

Remarks on this clone: Its antigen is unknown.

The CDR3 sequence is 16 residues long. With 3 bases removed from V and 0 bases from J, the gap between germline ends came to 13 bases. The V gene's germline CDR1 is ENHRY and CDR2 SYGVKD. Primers included in the PCR were 60 Vbeta and 13 Jbeta primers. Only in-frame clones appear in the TCRdb table, and some are missing; sequencing was by immunoSEQ multiplex PCR. This table has some 100,000 clones, under 80% appearing once. This TCR derives from a woman aged 45-59 years in good health and CMV-seropositive. The chain has TRBV10-3 and TRBJ2-3; tentative D call: TRBD2 (5 bases). The sequenced material came from PBMCs. The CDR3 reads CAISERSGPSTDTQYF. The CDR3 DNA reads as TGTGCCATCAGTGAACGGAGCGGTCCTAGCACAGATACGCAGTATTTT.